One sample yielded the 19 T cell receptor beta chains listed below, sequenced in a study of T cell responses to AZD1222 COVID-19 vaccine. Using immunoSEQ multiplex PCR, the repertoire was profiled, and TCRdb retains in-frame clones only, with some absent. The data show 72,000 or so clones, about nine tenths seen once. Material: peripheral blood, obtained 28 days after the second AZD1222 dose. These receptors were obtained from an adult who received the AZD1222 COVID-19 vaccine.

The gene calls are TRBV12-3 or TRBV12-4 and TRBJ2-7, with 7 bases matching TRBD2. The last part of the DNA fits TRBJ2-4 better; the J call may be wrong. This CDR3 spans 13 amino acids. In nucleotides, the CDR3 is TGTGCCAGCAGTTTGGGCGGGAGAATCATTCAGTACTTC. This gives the protein CASSLGGRIIQYF.

The chain employs TRBV28 and TRBJ2-1; 9 bases are a match to TRBD2. V lost 8 bases, J lost 0 bases, and 5 bases stayed unmatched. Looked up from germline, CDR1 is MDHEN and CDR2 is SYDVKM. The CDR3 is made up of 15 amino acids. The CDR3 DNA reads as TGTGCCAGCTCATCTAGCGGGGTCTCCTACAATGAGCAGTTCTTC. It translates to CASSSSGVSYNEQFF.

The chain couples TRBV30 to TRBJ2-5; D ambiguous. The CDR3 sequence is 12 residues long. V lost 5 bases, J lost 5 bases, and 12 bases lay in between. Germline CDR1 is GTSNPN and CDR2 is SVGIG (reference sequence). The DNA of the CDR3 is TGTGCCTGGGGCCCCTCGGGTGAGACCCAGTACTTC. Translated, it gives CAWGPSGETQYF.

The rearrangement joins TRBV4-3 to TRBJ1-1; no reliable D call. V shed 0 bases and J shed 1 base, with 12 bases lying between them. The germline V gene has CDR1 LGHNA and CDR2 YSLEER. CDR3 length: 16 residues. The CDR3 sequence is CASSQDLDTQNTEAFF. CDR3 nucleotides: TGCGCCAGCAGCCAAGATTTAGACACACAGAACACTGAAGCTTTCTTT.

The chain links TRBV2 to TRBJ1-2; D gene unclear. Trimming cost V 3 bases and J 2 bases, with 4 bases left between them. This CDR3 has 12 residues. CDR1 is SNHLY, CDR2 FYNNEI, per germline. Here the CDR3 reads CASSENNYGYTF. In DNA, the CDR3 is TGTGCCAGCAGTGAGAACAACTATGGCTACACCTTC.

The chain couples TRBV2 to TRBJ1-6, with 9 bases aligning to TRBD1. CDR3 size: 14 residues. V dropped 7 bases and J dropped 8; count of bases not matched to a gene: 6. In germline, CDR1 is SNHLY, CDR2 FYNNEI. CDR3 region: CASKPGQGYSPLHF. The CDR3 DNA is TGTGCCAGCAAGCCGGGACAGGGCTATTCACCCCTCCACTTT.

This clone occurred once. Here the CDR3 reads CASIHPGRVAGNTIYF. The CDR3 nucleotides read TGTGCCAGCATCCACCCCGGCAGGGTTGCTGGAAACACCATATATTTT. The V and J genes are TRBV21-1 and TRBJ1-3; the D call TRBD1 from the table was never checked on the DNA. TRBV21-1 is reported as a pseudogene. The CDR3 is made up of 16 amino acids.

The genes are TRBV2 and TRBJ2-5; 7 bases align to TRBD2. The junction had 9 bases not matched to a gene; V was cut back by 5 bases and J by 0 bases. This CDR3 is built from 16 residues. Germline CDR1 is SNHLY and CDR2 is FYNNEI. The CDR3 bases are TGTGCCAGCAGTAGCGGGATGGGTTCGTACCAAGAGACCCAGTACTTC. Encoded protein: CASSSGMGSYQETQYF.

This rearrangement joins TRBV15 to TRBJ1-1, with 11 bases fitting TRBD1. The CDR3 is 14 residues long. V trimming: 3 bases; J trimming: 5 bases; junction bases outside the gene matches: 2. Germline V gene lookup returns CDR1 LNHNV and CDR2 YYDKDF (reference sequence). CDR3 amino acids: CATSRGQGGTEAFF. As DNA, the CDR3 is TGTGCCACCAGCAGGGGACAGGGGGGGACTGAAGCTTTCTTT.

This clone turned up a few times. The genes are TRBV21-1 and TRBJ1-2. TRBV21-1 is recorded as a pseudogene. CDR3 length: 17 residues. Written as DNA, the CDR3 is TGTGCCAGCAGCCCTTACCTCTTGGTAACCGGGTGGGATGGCTACACCTTC. Amino acids: CASSPYLLVTGWDGYTF.

The rearrangement uses TRBV5-1 and TRBJ2-7; 7 bases line up with TRBD1. Germline loops: CDR1 SGHRS, CDR2 YFSETQ. V was clipped by 3 bases and J by 1 base; unmatched bases: 13. CDR3 length equals 17 residues. CDR3 nucleotides: TGCGCCAGCAGCTGGGGGATAGGGGGCGCAGGGTCCTACGAGCAGTACTTC. This sequence encodes CASSWGIGGAGSYEQYF.

This clone showed up just once. V and J are TRBV3-1 (or the pseudogene TRBV3-2) and TRBJ1-3, with TRBD1 as a possible D gene (5 bases). The CDR3 is made up of 15 amino acids. Per germline, CDR1 LGHDT and CDR2 YNNKEL (reference sequence). Trimming took off 0 bases at V and 3 bases at J, with 9 bases between the two ends. CDR3 bases: TGTGCCAGCAGCCAAGAGGTCAGGGATGGAAACACCATATATTTT. It yields the protein CASSQEVRDGNTIYF.

The chain carries TRBV12-5 and TRBJ1-3; D is ambiguous. Trimming removed 6 bases at V and 7 bases at J, with 10 bases between. The CDR3 runs 12 residues. The germline CDR1 and CDR2 sequences are LGHNT and FRNRAP. The CDR3 region has the DNA TGTGCTAGTGGCCCGGACGCCAACACCATATATTTT. It is translated as CASGPDANTIYF.

The CDR3 region is CASSVQGGDQPQHF. DNA of the CDR3: TGTGCCAGCAGCGTACAGGGGGGGGATCAGCCCCAGCATTTT. V gene TRBV9 combines with J gene TRBJ1-5; 7 bases match TRBD1. The CDR3 spans 14 residues. The V gene end was trimmed by 1 base and the J gene end by 5 bases; junction bases not matched to a gene: 3. The germline V gene encodes CDR1 SGDLS and CDR2 YYNGEE.

This clone was observed once. The chain uses TRBV11-3 and TRBJ1-1; TRBD1 might be the D (5 bases). V lost 8 bases and J lost 0, with 16 bases in between. This CDR3 region has 15 residues. Germline CDR1 SGHNT, CDR2 YENEEA. The CDR3, as DNA: TGTGCCAGCTCTCCCGGGACGGGAATGAACACTGAAGCTTTCTTT. Its protein is CASSPGTGMNTEAFF.

This chain joins TRBV2 and TRBJ2-7, with TRBD2 identical over 8 bases. V gave up 2 bases and J gave up 0 bases; unmatched junction bases: 6. Per the germline V gene, CDR1 is SNHLY and CDR2 is FYNNEI. The CDR3 contains 16 residues. CDR3 residues: CASSERVAGSSYEQYF. The DNA of the CDR3 is TGTGCCAGCAGTGAAAGGGTAGCGGGGTCCTCCTACGAGCAGTACTTC.

This CDR3 is CATITFSGNTIYF. In DNA form, the CDR3 reads TGTGCCACAATTACCTTCTCTGGAAACACCATATATTTT. The rearrangement uses TRBV6-5 and TRBJ1-3; no firm D call. The V end was cut by 10 bases, the J end by 0 bases, with 10 bases between. The germline V gene encodes CDR1 MNHEY and CDR2 SVGAGI. This CDR3 region has 13 residues.

V usage is TRBV6-6 and J usage is TRBJ1-6; D gene ambiguous. The CDR3 has 13 amino acids. In germline, CDR1 is MNHNY, CDR2 SVGAGI (reference sequence). Trimming removed 4 bases from V and 5 bases from J, with 6 bases in between. The CDR3 DNA follows: TGTGCCAGCAGTTTGAGTCATAATTCACCCCTCCACTTT. Amino acids: CASSLSHNSPLHF.

This clone was seen a handful of times. The chain combines TRBV5-1 with TRBJ1-3; D may be TRBD1 (6 bases). In germline, CDR1 is SGHRS, CDR2 YFSETQ. The CDR3 consists of 17 residues. V lost 2 bases and J 3 bases, leaving 18 bases between the germline ends. CDR3 residues: CASSFTETGELGNTIYF. The CDR3 DNA reads TGCGCCAGCAGCTTCACCGAGACAGGCGAACTTGGAAACACCATATATTTT.